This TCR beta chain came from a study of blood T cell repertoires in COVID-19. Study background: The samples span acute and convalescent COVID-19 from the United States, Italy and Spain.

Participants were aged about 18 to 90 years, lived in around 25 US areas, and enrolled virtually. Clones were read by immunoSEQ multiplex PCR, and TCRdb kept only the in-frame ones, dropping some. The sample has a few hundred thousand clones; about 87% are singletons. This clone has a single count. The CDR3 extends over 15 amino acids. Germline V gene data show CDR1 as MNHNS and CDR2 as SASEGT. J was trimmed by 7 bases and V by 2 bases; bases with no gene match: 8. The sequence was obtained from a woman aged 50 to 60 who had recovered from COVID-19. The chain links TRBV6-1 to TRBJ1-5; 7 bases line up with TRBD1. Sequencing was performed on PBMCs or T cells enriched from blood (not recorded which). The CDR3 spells CASSERGAGGQPQHF. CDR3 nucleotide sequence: TGTGCCAGCAGTGAACGCGGGGCAGGGGGACAGCCCCAGCATTTT.